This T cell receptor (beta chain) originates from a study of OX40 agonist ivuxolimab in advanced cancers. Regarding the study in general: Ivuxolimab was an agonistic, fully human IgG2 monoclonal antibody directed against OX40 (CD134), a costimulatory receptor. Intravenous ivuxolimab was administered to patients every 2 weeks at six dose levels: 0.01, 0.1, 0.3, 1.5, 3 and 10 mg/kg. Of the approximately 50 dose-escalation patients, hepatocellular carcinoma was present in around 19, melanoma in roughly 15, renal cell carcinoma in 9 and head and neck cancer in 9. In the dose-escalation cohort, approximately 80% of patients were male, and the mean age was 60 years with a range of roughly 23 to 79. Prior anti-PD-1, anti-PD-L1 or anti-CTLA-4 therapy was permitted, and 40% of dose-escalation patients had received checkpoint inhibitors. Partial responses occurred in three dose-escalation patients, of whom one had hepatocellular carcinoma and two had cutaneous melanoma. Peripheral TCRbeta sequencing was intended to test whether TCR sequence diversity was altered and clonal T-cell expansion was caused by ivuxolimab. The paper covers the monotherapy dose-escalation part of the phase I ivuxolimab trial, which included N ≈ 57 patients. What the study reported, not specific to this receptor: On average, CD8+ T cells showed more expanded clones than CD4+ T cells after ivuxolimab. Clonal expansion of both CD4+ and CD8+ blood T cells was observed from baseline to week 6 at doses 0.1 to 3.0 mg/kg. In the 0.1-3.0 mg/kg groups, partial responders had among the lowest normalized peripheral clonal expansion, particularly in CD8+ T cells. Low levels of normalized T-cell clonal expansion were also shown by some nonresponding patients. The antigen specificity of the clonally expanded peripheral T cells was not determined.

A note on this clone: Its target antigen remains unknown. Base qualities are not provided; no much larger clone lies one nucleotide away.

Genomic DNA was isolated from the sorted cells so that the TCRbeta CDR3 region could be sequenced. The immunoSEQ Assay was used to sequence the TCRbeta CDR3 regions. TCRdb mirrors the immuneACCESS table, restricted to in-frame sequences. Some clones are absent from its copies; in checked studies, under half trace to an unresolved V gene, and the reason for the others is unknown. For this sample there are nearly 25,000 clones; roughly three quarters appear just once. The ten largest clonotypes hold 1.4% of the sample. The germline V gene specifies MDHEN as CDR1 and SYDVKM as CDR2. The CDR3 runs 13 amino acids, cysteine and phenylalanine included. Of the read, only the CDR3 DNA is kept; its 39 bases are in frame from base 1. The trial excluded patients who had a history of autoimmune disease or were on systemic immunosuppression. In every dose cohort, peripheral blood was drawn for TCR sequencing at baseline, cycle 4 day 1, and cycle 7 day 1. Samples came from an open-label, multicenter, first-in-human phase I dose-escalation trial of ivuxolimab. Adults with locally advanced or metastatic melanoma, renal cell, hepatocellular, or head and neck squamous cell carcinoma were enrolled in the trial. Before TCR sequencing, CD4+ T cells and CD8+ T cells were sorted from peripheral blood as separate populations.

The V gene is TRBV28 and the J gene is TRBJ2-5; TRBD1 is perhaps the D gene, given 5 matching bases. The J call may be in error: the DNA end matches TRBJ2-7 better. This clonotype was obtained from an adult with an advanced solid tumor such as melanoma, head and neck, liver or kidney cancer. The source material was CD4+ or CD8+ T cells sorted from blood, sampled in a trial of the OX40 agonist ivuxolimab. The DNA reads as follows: TGTGCCAGCAGCTTCGGACACCAATACGAGCAGTACTTC. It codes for CASSFGHQYEQYF.